This is a list of T cell receptor beta chains from one sample in a study of T cells of healthy individuals. TCRdb used MiXCR to reprocess the 5' RACE reads, holding one entry per CDR3 protein. This sample has about 53,000 distinct CDR3 sequences; about 15% occur once, and the top ten carry 16%. Every receptor here comes from a human donor in good health. The CDR3 runs from the conserved cysteine through the conserved F or W. The D gene is left open where the match is weak. Clone size is given for some rows only: seen once, a few or many times, or a class if the clone is expanded.

clone_size,d_call,v_call,j_call,cdr3_length,cdr3_nt,cdr3_aa
few,TRBD2,TRBV3-1,TRBJ2-7,15,TGTGCCAGCAGCCAAGAGGGCGGGAGAGCCTACGAGCAGTACTTC,CASSQEGGRAYEQYF
few,.,TRBV6-6,TRBJ2-1,13,TGTGCCAGCAACGCGGAGGGTTACAATGAGCAGTTCTTC,CASNAEGYNEQFF
.,.,TRBV11-2,TRBJ2-1,17,TGTGCCAGCAGCTCCAGAACAGGGCTGAGCTCCTACAATGAGCAGTTCTTC,CASSSRTGLSSYNEQFF
.,.,TRBV5-1,TRBJ2-5,11,TGCGCCAGCAGCTTGGATGAGACCCAGTACTTC,CASSLDETQYF
many,TRBD2,TRBV29-1,TRBJ2-1,15,TGCAGCGTCCGGGGACTAGCACCTACAGGAAATGAGCAGTTCTTC,CSVRGLAPTGNEQFF
few,.,TRBV27,TRBJ1-5,11,TGTGCCAGCAGTCCTAATCAGCCCCAGCATTTT,CASSPNQPQHF
.,TRBD1,TRBV9,TRBJ1-1,13,TGTGCCAGCAGCGTTTCAGGGGGTACTGAAGCTTTCTTT,CASSVSGGTEAFF
many,.,TRBV20-1,TRBJ1-4,14,TGCAGTGCTAGTATCTTGGGGGCTAATGAAAAACTGTTTTTT,CSASILGANEKLFF
many,.,TRBV12-3/TRBV12-4,TRBJ2-7,12,TGTGCCAGCAGTCCTGCTGGGTACGAGCAGTACTTC,CASSPAGYEQYF
few,TRBD1,TRBV30,TRBJ2-3,11,TGTGCCTGGACAGGGGGAGATACGCAGTATTTT,CAWTGGDTQYF
.,TRBD1,TRBV6-1,TRBJ2-2,15,TGTGCCACCTGTCCCCGGGACAGGGGTGCCGGGGAGCTGTTTTTT,CATCPRDRGAGELFF